This TCR beta chain was observed in a study of blood T cells in healthy people across ages. Germline V gene lookup returns CDR1 SGDLS and CDR2 YYNGEE. The CDR3 is made up of 12 amino acids. V dropped 6 bases and J dropped 2 bases, with 7 bases sitting between them. Points from the study as a whole: Considered underestimates were the diversity estimates obtained from one million T cells. Older age coincided with a roughly linear decline in TCR beta diversity per million T cells.

A second PCR, run for about 7 to 11 cycles, used a sample-barcoded 5' primer plus a J-beta primer mix. Every cDNA molecule bore a tag from a template-switch adaptor containing 12 random nucleotides. TCRdb reprocessed the 5' RACE reads with MiXCR, giving one entry per CDR3 protein. The top ten clones hold under 8.5% of a sample with 1,500,000 or so distinct CDR3 sequences, approximately 59% of them seen once. This clonotype was detected once. Its specificity is not known. The V gene is TRBV9, the J gene TRBJ2-3, with unresolved D. This TCR was sampled from a young man in good health. The sample comprised blood. CDR3 DNA sequence: TGTGCCAGCAACCAAAACACAGATACGCAGTATTTT. Translated: CASNQNTDTQYF.